This TCR beta chain was documented in a study of cytomegalovirus exposure and HLA in healthy donors. Study-wide findings and caveats: Data from an earlier analysis indicated that most TCR beta V segments were productive either about 87% or about 30% of the time. Cytomegalovirus status was reportedly diagnosed by the classifier with high sensitivity and specificity. Later analysis showed TCR association rates varying by HLA locus, highest for DRB1 and lowest for HLA-C.

From germline, CDR1 is MNHEY and CDR2 SVGAGI. The length of the CDR3 is 14 residues. Between the trimmed V and J ends, which lost 0 bases and 3 bases, there was a span of 8 bases. Notes on this clone: What it recognizes is unknown.

PCR amplification relied on 60 Vbeta primers (plus 13 Jbeta primers). Produced via immunoSEQ multiplex PCR; TCRdb's table is partial and in-frame only. The data hold over 100,000 clones, with around 73% observed a single time. Sequenced input: PBMCs. This clonotype was sampled from a female donor in good health and CMV-seronegative. The rearrangement links TRBV6-5 to TRBJ1-1; no reliable D call. The CDR3 nucleotides read TGTGCCAGCAGTTACTCGAGTCCCCACACTGAAGCTTTCTTT. Residues: CASSYSSPHTEAFF.